Listed below are T cell receptor beta chains from one sample, sequenced in a study of neoadjuvant anti-PD-1 for oral cavity cancer. Sequencing was performed with immunoSEQ multiplex PCR; in TCRdb, only in-frame clones are kept and a portion is missing. There are over 15,000 clones in the sample; more than 70% occur only once, and 2.6% lies in the top ten. Material: PBMCs, obtained before nivolumab (anti-PD-1) treatment. The receptor source for this set is a person aged 40 to 85 with oral cavity squamous cell carcinoma. Both conserved end residues are part of each CDR3. A D gene is named only where the DNA matches it firmly. Clone size, where shown, is once, few, many, or a class for clones that have expanded.

>TRBV18|NA|NA|TRBJ2-7
TGTGCCAGCTCACCACCGCGTGCGGGGTCCTACGAGCAGTACTTC
CASSPPRAGSYEQYF
>TRBV30|NA|TRBD1|TRBJ1-6
TGTGCTCGGCGAGGACAGGGTGACTCACCCCTCCACTTT
CARRGQGDSPLHF
>TRBV6-6|once|TRBD1|TRBJ1-2
TGTGCCAGCAGTTACGCCGGGACAGGGGCGGATGATGGCTACACCTTC
CASSYAGTGADDGYTF
>TRBV5-1|NA|NA|TRBJ1-2
TGCGCCAGCAGCTTGGCCGGGATTAGTGGCTACACCTTC
CASSLAGISGYTF
>TRBV5-4|once|NA|TRBJ1-1
TGTGCCAGCAGCCCGGGACCGAACACTGAAGCTTTCTTT
CASSPGPNTEAFF
>TRBV27|NA|NA|TRBJ2-7
TGTGCCAGCAGTTTACAGGACTTCTACGAGCAGTACTTC
CASSLQDFYEQYF
>TRBV5-1|NA|TRBD2|TRBJ2-7
TGCGCCAGCAGCCCCGGGACTAGCATTTACGAGCAGTACTTC
CASSPGTSIYEQYF
>TRBV15|NA|NA|TRBJ2-3
TGTGCCACCAGCAGAGATAGCGCCGCAGATACGCAGTATTTT
CATSRDSAADTQYF
>TRBV18|NA|NA|TRBJ2-1
TGTGCCAGCTCACCGCGGTCCGATGGGGGGGCGTACGAGCAGTTCTTC
CASSPRSDGGAYEQFF
>TRBV27|NA|NA|TRBJ2-1
TGTGCCAGCAGTCAGGACGGCGCTGGTGAGCAGTTCTTC
CASSQDGAGEQFF
>TRBV29-1|NA|NA|TRBJ1-2
TGCAGCGTTGGGGACATGGGATACTATGGCTACACCTTC
CSVGDMGYYGYTF
>TRBV7-9|NA|NA|TRBJ1-2
TGTGCCAGCAGCTCACGGACGGAATACTATGGCTACACCTTC
CASSSRTEYYGYTF
>TRBV11-2|NA|NA|TRBJ2-1
TGTGCCAGCAGCTCCCCCGCGGGTGCGAACAATGAGCAGTTCTTC
CASSSPAGANNEQFF
>TRBV7-6|few|NA|TRBJ2-7
TGTGCCAGCAGCTTAGTGGTTAGCGACTCGAGAAGGGAGCAGTACTTC
CASSLVVSDSRREQYF
>TRBV5-1|few|TRBD1|TRBJ1-1
TGCGCCAGCGGAACGGGACAGGGGCAGAACACTGAAGCTTTCTTT
CASGTGQGQNTEAFF
>TRBV30|NA|TRBD1|TRBJ1-3
TGTGCCTGGAGCAGACAGGGGGTCATCAGAAACACCATATATTTT
CAWSRQGVIRNTIYF
>TRBV11-2|NA|NA|TRBJ2-2
TGTGCCAGCAAGCTTGGGTGGCGGAGGAACACCGGGGAGCTGTTTTTT
CASKLGWRRNTGELFF
>TRBV19|once|TRBD1|TRBJ2-3
TGTGCCAGTAGTCTCTGGGCTTTTGGGCAGGGGGCAAGAGATACGCAGTATTTT
CASSLWAFGQGARDTQYF
>TRBV5-1|NA|TRBD2|TRBJ2-7
TGCGCCAGCAGCTTCACTAGCGGCTCCTACGAGCAGTACTTC
CASSFTSGSYEQYF
>TRBV2|NA|NA|TRBJ2-5
TGTGCCAGCAGTTCTTCCGGGACTCCCGATTACCAAGAGACCCAGTACTTC
CASSSSGTPDYQETQYF
>TRBV5-1|NA|TRBD1|TRBJ1-5
TGCGCCAGCAGCGACGGGACAGGGCAACAGCCCCAGCATTTT
CASSDGTGQQPQHF
>TRBV5-4|NA|NA|TRBJ1-1
TGTGCCAGCAGCCTGCGGCTGGGGAACACTGAAGCTTTCTTT
CASSLRLGNTEAFF
>TRBV21-1|NA|NA|TRBJ2-3
TGTGCCAGCAGCCAAACAGGGCTGGTTGCAGATACGCAGTATTTT
CASSQTGLVADTQYF
>TRBV9|NA|NA|TRBJ1-4
TGTGCCAGCAGTGAGGCGGCGACTAATGAAAAACTGTTTTTT
CASSEAATNEKLFF
>TRBV2|NA|NA|TRBJ2-5
TGTGCCAGCAACAGGGAGCACGGAGAGACCCAGTACTTC
CASNREHGETQYF
>TRBV19|once|TRBD2|TRBJ2-3
TGTGCCAGTAGTATAGATTTTACTAGCGGGAGCTTGTTCACAGATACGCAGTATTTT
CASSIDFTSGSLFTDTQYF
>TRBV5-6|NA|NA|TRBJ2-3
TGTGCCAGCAGCTTGGTCCTGGCAGCACCAGATACGCAGTATTTT
CASSLVLAAPDTQYF
>TRBV5-4|NA|TRBD1|TRBJ2-5
TGTGCCAGCAGCAACCGGGACAGCTCTGGTACCCAGTACTTC
CASSNRDSSGTQYF
>TRBV4-2|NA|NA|TRBJ2-3
TGTGCCAGCAGCCAAGCAGGTCCCGCAGATACGCAGTATTTT
CASSQAGPADTQYF
>TRBV4-1|NA|TRBD2|TRBJ2-4
TGCGCCAGCAGCCAAGGCGGTAGCGGGGGGGCCTGGATTCAGTACTTC
CASSQGGSGGAWIQYF
>TRBV6-1|NA|NA|TRBJ2-1
TGTGCCAGCAGTGACGGGACTCCATCCTACAATGAGCAGTTCTTC
CASSDGTPSYNEQFF
>TRBV10-1|NA|NA|TRBJ2-5
TGCGCCAGCAGTGAGTCCCGGCAGTCTCAAGAGACCCAGTACTTC
CASSESRQSQETQYF
>TRBV5-5|NA|NA|TRBJ2-1
TGTGCCAGCAGCTTGGCCTTCGCGGGGGCTTACAATGAGCAGTTCTTC
CASSLAFAGAYNEQFF
>TRBV5-5|NA|NA|TRBJ1-4
TGTGCCAGCAGCTTGGAGGCCCAGGGATCGCCTTCTAGTGAAAAACTGTTTTTT
CASSLEAQGSPSSEKLFF
>TRBV28|NA|TRBD1|TRBJ1-2
TGTGCCAGCAGTCACCGGGACAGGGGGCTAAATGGCTACACCTTC
CASSHRDRGLNGYTF
>TRBV13|NA|NA|TRBJ1-3
TGTGCCAGCAGCCTACCACCCCAGAGCCCCTCTGGAAACACCATATATTTT
CASSLPPQSPSGNTIYF
>TRBV7-6|NA|NA|TRBJ1-3
TGTGCCAGCAGCTTAGGGCCCTCGGGGGGATCTGGAAACACCATATATTTT
CASSLGPSGGSGNTIYF
>TRBV29-1|NA|NA|TRBJ2-7
TGCAGCGCTCTTCGGGCCCTGGAGGACGAGCAGTACTTC
CSALRALEDEQYF
>TRBV29-1|NA|NA|TRBJ1-4
TGCAGCGTTAGGGCCAACACTAATGAAAAACTGTTTTTT
CSVRANTNEKLFF
>TRBV2|NA|NA|TRBJ1-4
TGTGCCAGCAACCCGCCTAAGAGCACAACTAATGAAAAACTGTTTTTT
CASNPPKSTTNEKLFF
>TRBV7-9|NA|TRBD1|TRBJ2-5
TGTGCCAGCAGCCCCTACAGGGGGGCGAGGGAGACCCAGTACTTC
CASSPYRGARETQYF
>TRBV28|NA|NA|TRBJ2-1
TGTGCCAGCAGTACCATGCTCTATGAGCAGTTCTTC
CASSTMLYEQFF
>TRBV9|NA|NA|TRBJ2-2
TGTGCCAGCAGCGTAAGAGGTCGACTAAACACCGGGGAGCTGTTTTTT
CASSVRGRLNTGELFF
>TRBV5-5|once|NA|TRBJ2-2
TGTGCCAGCAGCTTCGCCGAGACCGGGGAGCTGTTTTTT
CASSFAETGELFF
>TRBV4-1|NA|NA|TRBJ1-5
TGCGCCAGCAGCCAAGATATGGGGGGCCGGCAGCCCCAGCATTTT
CASSQDMGGRQPQHF
>TRBV2|NA|TRBD1|TRBJ1-5
TGTGCCAGCAAGGGAGGGACAGGTAATACGCATAGCAATCAGCCCCAGCATTTT
CASKGGTGNTHSNQPQHF